This T cell receptor beta chain appears in the sequencing data of a study of human T cells and chemical hapten exposure. This clonotype was seen only a few times. Its antigen is not identified. The time point: patch test 1, 2 weeks after DPC sensitization. The treatment denotes: therapeutic diphenylcyclopropenone sensitization with weekly scalp DPC. TCRdb re-called the RACE reads with MiXCR, one entry per CDR3 protein. The sample includes around 53,000 distinct CDR3 sequences, around 9.3% of them seen just once. Overall study findings and caveats: There were significantly more large CDR3 similarity clusters among expanded TCRs than among controls.

The CDR3 is made up of 16 amino acids. Unmatched junction bases numbered 10, after V lost 6 bases and J lost 1 base. Germline values: CDR1 MDHEN, CDR2 SYDVKM. This material consisted of whole blood, taken in connection with sensitization to the hapten diphenylcyclopropenone (DPC). The TCR comes from a woman aged 50 to 60 with alopecia areata. Some clones in this sample may be carry-over from other donors' samples. The chain is built from TRBV28 and TRBJ1-1, with TRBD1 identical over 8 bases. In DNA form, the CDR3 reads TGTGCCAGCAGCCCAGGGGGAGGACAGGGGAACACTGAAGCTTTCTTT. Residues: CASSPGGGQGNTEAFF.